This T cell receptor beta chain was sequenced for a study of regulatory T cells in long-lasting Graves disease. This clonotype was recorded a few times. Its antigen is as yet unknown. Construction of TCR beta libraries relied on iRepertoire HTBI primers and on Arm-PCR targeting CDR3 regions. Via MiXCR, TCRdb re-called the multiplex PCR reads, giving one row per CDR3 protein. The profile shows hundreds of thousands of distinct CDR3 sequences, about a fifth of them singletons. Time point given: persistent/refractory GD, antithyroid drugs over 5 years with positive TRAb. TCR sequences were obtained from RNA taken from PBMCs. It was American Thyroid Association guidelines that determined Graves' disease diagnosis. Germline V CDR1 and CDR2: LGHDT, YNNKEL (reference sequence). V was pared by 4 bases and J by 6 bases, with 11 bases of the junction left unmatched. The CDR3 has 15 residues. The study, taken as a whole, reports: TRBV28, TRBJ1-2 and TRBJ2-5 were favored in persistent disease.

The receptor comes from a female donor with Graves disease. This sequence joins TRBV3-1 and TRBJ2-7; TRBD2 aligns across 8 bases. Here the sequenced sample was peripheral blood mononuclear cells (PBMCs), taken when the disease was refractory, from a patient treated with antithyroid drugs. The DNA for the CDR3 is TGTGCCAGCAGCCCGGGACCGGGAGGGCCGGTCGAGCAGTACTTC. Residues: CASSPGPGGPVEQYF.